This is a list of T cell receptor beta chains from one sample in a study of Graves' ophthalmopathy and Graves' hyperthyroidism. TCRdb recomputed calls from the multiplex PCR reads with MiXCR, one row per CDR3 protein. This sample has a few hundred thousand distinct CDR3 sequences, with approximately 18% found just once. Sequencing was carried out using peripheral blood. All receptors derive from an adult woman with stable Graves' hyperthyroidism. Both conserved end residues are trimmed from each CDR3. The order of the fields is D gene, J gene, V gene, CDR3 length, CDR3 protein. The D gene is left open where the match is weak.

d_gene: TRBD2
j_gene: TRBJ2-2
v_gene: TRBV6-1
len: 16
CDR3aa: ASSVLLLAGADTGELF

d_gene: -
j_gene: TRBJ2-7
v_gene: TRBV20-1
len: 11
CDR3aa: SAPPQGSYEQY

d_gene: -
j_gene: TRBJ2-2
v_gene: TRBV9
len: 12
CDR3aa: ASSVELNTGELF

d_gene: -
j_gene: TRBJ2-2
v_gene: TRBV5-1
len: 11
CDR3aa: ASSLAGPGELF

d_gene: TRBD2
j_gene: TRBJ2-7
v_gene: TRBV6-4
len: 17
CDR3aa: ASSDPGTSGSPGPYEQY

d_gene: -
j_gene: TRBJ1-1
v_gene: TRBV2
len: 12
CDR3aa: ASSEQGADTEAF

d_gene: -
j_gene: TRBJ1-1
v_gene: TRBV12-3/TRBV12-4
len: 8
CDR3aa: ASAISEAF

d_gene: TRBD1
j_gene: TRBJ2-5
v_gene: TRBV20-1
len: 11
CDR3aa: SASGRGRETQY

d_gene: TRBD1
j_gene: TRBJ2-7
v_gene: TRBV2
len: 12
CDR3aa: ASIADRGPYEQY

d_gene: -
j_gene: TRBJ2-7
v_gene: TRBV6-1
len: 11
CDR3aa: ASSPGRWVEQY

d_gene: -
j_gene: TRBJ2-5
v_gene: TRBV20-1
len: 9
CDR3aa: SAPEQLQLA

d_gene: TRBD1
j_gene: TRBJ2-7
v_gene: TRBV30
len: 13
CDR3aa: AWSGGGQGAYEQY

d_gene: -
j_gene: TRBJ2-7
v_gene: TRBV7-2
len: 14
CDR3aa: ASSLAIGTISYEQY

d_gene: -
j_gene: TRBJ1-1
v_gene: TRBV11-2
len: 11
CDR3aa: ASGMGLDAEAF